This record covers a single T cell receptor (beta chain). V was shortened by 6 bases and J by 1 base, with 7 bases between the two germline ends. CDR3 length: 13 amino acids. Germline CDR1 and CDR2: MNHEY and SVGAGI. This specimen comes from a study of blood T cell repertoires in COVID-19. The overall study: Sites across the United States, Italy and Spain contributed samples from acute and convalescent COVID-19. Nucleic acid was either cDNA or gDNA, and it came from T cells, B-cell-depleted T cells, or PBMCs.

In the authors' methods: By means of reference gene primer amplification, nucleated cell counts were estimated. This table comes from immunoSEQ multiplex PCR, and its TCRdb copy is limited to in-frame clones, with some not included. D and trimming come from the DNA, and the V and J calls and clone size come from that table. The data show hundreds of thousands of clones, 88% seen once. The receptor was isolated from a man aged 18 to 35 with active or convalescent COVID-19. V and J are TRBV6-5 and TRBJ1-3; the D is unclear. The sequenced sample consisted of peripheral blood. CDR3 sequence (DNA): TGTGCCAGCAGCGGAGGTTCTGGAAACACCATATATTTT. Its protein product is CASSGGSGNTIYF.